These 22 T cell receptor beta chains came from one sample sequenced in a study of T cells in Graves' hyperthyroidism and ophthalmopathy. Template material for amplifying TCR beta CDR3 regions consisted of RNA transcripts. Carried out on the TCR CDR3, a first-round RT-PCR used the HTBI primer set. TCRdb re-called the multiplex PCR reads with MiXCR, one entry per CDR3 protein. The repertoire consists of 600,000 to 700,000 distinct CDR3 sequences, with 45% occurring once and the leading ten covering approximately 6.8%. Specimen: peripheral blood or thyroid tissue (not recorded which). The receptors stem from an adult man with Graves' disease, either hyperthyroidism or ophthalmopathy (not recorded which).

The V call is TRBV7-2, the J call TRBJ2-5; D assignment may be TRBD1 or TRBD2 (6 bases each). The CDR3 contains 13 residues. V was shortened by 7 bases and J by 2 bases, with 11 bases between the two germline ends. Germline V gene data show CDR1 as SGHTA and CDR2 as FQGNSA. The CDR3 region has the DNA TGTGCCAGCACATCGGGGGCTCAAGAGACCCAGTACTTC. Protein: CASTSGAQETQYF.

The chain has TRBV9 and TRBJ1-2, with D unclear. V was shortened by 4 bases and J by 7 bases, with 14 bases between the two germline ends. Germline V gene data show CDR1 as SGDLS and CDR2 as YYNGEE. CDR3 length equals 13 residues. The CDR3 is CASSQDLGFGYTF. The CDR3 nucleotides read TGTGCCAGCAGCCAAGATTTGGGCTTTGGCTACACCTTC.

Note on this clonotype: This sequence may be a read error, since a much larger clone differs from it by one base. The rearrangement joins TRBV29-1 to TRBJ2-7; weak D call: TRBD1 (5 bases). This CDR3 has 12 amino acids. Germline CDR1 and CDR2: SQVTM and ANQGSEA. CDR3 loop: CSVNQGPYEQHF. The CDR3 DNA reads TGCAGCGTTAACCAGGGTCCCTACGAGCAGCACTTC.

The CDR3 region is CSVRDSGSPLHF. In nucleotides, the CDR3 is TGCAGCGTTAGGGACAGTGGTTCACCCCTCCACTTT. The chain employs TRBV29-1 and TRBJ1-6, with 7 bases that match TRBD1. Germline-derived CDR1 and CDR2 are SQVTM and ANQGSEA. CDR3 length equals 12 residues. Trimming cost V 5 bases and J 9 bases; bases outside gene matches: 4.

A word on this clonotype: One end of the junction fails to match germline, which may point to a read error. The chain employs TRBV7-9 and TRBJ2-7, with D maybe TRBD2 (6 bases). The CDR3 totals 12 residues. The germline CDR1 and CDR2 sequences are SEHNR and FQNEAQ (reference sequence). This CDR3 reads CASSSSSGTSLF. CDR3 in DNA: TGTGCCAGCAGTTCGTCGTCCGGGACTTCCCTCTTC.

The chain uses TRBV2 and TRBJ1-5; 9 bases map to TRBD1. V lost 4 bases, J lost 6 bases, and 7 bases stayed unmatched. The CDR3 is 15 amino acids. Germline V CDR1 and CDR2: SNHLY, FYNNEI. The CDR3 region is CASSVDRGTGQPQHF. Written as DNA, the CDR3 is TGTGCCAGCAGTGTGGACAGGGGAACGGGTCAGCCCCAGCATTTT.

In DNA form, the CDR3 reads TGCAGCTCAACCAAGGTGGGGACCCGCTATGGCTACACCTTC. Amino acids: CSSTKVGTRYGYTF. This sequence joins TRBV29-1 and TRBJ1-2; weak D call: TRBD1 (5 bases). The germline V gene encodes CDR1 SQVTM and CDR2 ANQGSEA. V was clipped by 8 bases and J by 4 bases, with 20 bases between them. The CDR3 has 14 amino acids. The complete variable domain, with remaining parts taken from reference TRBV29-1 and TRBJ1-2, reads SAVISQKPSRDICQRGTSLTIQCQVDSQVTMMFWYRQQPGQSLTLIATANQGSEATYESGFVIDKFPISRPNLTFSTLTVSNMSPEDSSIYLCSSTKVGTRYGYTFGSGTRLTVV.

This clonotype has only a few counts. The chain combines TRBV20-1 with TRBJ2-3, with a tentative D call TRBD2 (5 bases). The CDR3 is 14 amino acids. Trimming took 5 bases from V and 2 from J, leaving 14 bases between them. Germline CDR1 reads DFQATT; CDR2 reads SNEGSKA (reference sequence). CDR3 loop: CSAFEGGYTDTQYF. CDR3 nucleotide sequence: TGCAGTGCTTTTGAGGGTGGCTACACAGATACGCAGTATTTT.

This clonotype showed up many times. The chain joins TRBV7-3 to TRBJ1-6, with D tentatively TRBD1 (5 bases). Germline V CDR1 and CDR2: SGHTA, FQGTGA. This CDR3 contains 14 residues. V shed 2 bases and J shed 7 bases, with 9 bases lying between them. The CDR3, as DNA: TGTGCCAGCAGCTTACAGGGCAGAAATTCACCCCTCCACTTT. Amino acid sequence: CASSLQGRNSPLHF.

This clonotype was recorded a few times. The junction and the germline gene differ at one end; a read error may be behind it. The CDR3, as DNA: TGTACCAGCAGTGAAGGAACAGTCCAAGAGACCCAGTACTTC. Its protein product is CTSSEGTVQETQYF. The chain is built from TRBV2 and TRBJ2-5; D remains unclear. The CDR3 is 14 amino acids. Germline assignment: CDR1 SNHLY and CDR2 FYNNEI.

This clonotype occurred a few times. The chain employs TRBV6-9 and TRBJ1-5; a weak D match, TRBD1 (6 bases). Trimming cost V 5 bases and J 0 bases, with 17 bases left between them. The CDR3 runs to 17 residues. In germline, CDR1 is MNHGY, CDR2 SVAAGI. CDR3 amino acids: CASSEAPGAFSNQPQHF. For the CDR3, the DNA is TGTGCCAGCAGTGAAGCCCCAGGGGCCTTTAGCAATCAGCCCCAGCATTTT.

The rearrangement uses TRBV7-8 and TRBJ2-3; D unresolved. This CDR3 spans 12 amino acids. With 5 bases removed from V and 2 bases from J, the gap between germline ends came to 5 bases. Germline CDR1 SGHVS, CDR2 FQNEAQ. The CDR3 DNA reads TGTGCCAGCAGCCCGCACACAGATACGCAGTATTTT. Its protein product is CASSPHTDTQYF.

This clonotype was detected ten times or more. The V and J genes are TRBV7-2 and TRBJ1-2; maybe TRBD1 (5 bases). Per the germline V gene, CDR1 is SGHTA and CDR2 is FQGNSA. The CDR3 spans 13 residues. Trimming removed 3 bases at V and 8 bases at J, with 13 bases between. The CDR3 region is CASSLGTNAGYTF. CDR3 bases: TGTGCCAGCAGCTTGGGGACTAACGCGGGCTACACCTTC. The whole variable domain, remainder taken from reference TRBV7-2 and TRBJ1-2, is GAGVSQSPSNKVTEKGKDVELRCDPISGHTALYWYRQSLGQGLEFLIYFQGNSAPDKSGLPSDRFSAERTGGSVSTLTIQRTQQEDSAVYLCASSLGTNAGYTFGSGTRLTVV.

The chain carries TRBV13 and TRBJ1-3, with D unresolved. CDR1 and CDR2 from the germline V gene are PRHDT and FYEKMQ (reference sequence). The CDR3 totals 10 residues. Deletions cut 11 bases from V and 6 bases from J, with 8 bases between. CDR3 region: CADHENTIYF. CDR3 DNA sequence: TGTGCCGACCACGAAAACACCATATATTTT.

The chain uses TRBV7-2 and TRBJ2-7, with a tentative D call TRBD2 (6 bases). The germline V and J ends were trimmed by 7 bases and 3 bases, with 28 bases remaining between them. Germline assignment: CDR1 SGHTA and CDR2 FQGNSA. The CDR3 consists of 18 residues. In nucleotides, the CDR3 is TGTGCCAGCACCCCCCTAGTGGGACTCCCGGGGAGCCGCTACGAGCAGTACTTC. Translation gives CASTPLVGLPGSRYEQYF.

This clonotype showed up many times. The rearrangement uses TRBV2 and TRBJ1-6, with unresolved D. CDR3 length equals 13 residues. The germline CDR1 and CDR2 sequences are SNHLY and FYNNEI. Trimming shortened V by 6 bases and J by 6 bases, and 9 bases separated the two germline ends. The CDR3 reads CASRDGGNSPLHF. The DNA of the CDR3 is TGTGCCAGCAGGGACGGAGGTAATTCACCCCTCCACTTT. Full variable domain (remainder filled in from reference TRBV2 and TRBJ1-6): EPEVTQTPSHQVTQMGQEVILRCVPISNHLYFYWYRQILGQKVEFLVSFYNNEISEKSEIFDDQFSVERPDGSNFTLKIRSTKLEDSAMYFCASRDGGNSPLHFGNGTRLTVT.

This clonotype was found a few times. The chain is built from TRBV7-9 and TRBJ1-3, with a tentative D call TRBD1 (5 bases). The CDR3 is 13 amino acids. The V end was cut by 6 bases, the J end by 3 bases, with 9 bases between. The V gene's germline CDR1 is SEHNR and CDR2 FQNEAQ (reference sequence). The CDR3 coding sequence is TGTGCCAGCAGTCGAACAGGTGGAAACACCATATATTTT. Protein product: CASSRTGGNTIYF.

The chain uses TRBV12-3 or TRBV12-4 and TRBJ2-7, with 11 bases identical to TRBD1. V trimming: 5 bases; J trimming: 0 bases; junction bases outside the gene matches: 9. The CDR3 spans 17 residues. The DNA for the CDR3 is TGTGCCAGCAGTATCCCCGGGACAGGGGGGTTCTCCTACGAGCAGTACTTC. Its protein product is CASSIPGTGGFSYEQYF.

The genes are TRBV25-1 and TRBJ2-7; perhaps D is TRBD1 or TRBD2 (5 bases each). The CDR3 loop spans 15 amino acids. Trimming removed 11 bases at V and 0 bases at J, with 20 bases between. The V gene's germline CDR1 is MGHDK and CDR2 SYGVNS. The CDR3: CALHPGHLSSYEQYF. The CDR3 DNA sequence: TGTGCCTTACACCCGGGGCACCTCAGCTCCTACGAGCAGTACTTC.

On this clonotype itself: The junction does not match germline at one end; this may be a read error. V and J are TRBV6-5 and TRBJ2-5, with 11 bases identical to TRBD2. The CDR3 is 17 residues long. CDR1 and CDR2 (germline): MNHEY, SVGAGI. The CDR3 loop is CAISYSTSGATVGAQYF. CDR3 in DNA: TGTGCCATCAGTTACTCGACTAGCGGGGCTACAGTGGGAGCCCAGTACTTC.

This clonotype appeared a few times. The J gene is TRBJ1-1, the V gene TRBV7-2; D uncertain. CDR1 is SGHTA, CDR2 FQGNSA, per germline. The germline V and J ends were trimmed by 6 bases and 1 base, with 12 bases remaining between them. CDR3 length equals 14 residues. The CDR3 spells CASRLPGQNTEAFF. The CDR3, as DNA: TGTGCCAGCAGATTACCTGGTCAGAACACTGAAGCTTTCTTT.

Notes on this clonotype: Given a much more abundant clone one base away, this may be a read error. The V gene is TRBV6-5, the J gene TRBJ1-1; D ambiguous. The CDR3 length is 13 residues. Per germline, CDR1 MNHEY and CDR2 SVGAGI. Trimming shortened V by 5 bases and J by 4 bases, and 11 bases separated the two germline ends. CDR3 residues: CASSDPDTTEAFF. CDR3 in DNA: TGTGCCAGCAGTGACCCAGACACCACTGAAGCTTTCTTT.